The 24 T cell receptor beta chains below were found in one sample sequenced in a study of T cell changes during pregnancy in multiple sclerosis. Profiling relied on immunoSEQ multiplex PCR, and the TCRdb table lists in-frame clones only, not all of them. There are some 52,000 clones in the sample; around 94% occur only once, and around 0.25% lies in the top ten. The sequencing used CD4+ T cells from peripheral blood mononuclear cells, collected in the third trimester of pregnancy. These receptors originate from a female donor with multiple sclerosis, enrolled in a pregnancy study.

This clone is a singleton in its sample. This chain uses TRBV19 with TRBJ2-1; D might be TRBD1 (5 bases). Germline V lookup: CDR1 LNHDA, CDR2 SQIVND (reference sequence). The CDR3 spans 15 residues. The V end lost 5 bases, the J end lost 5 bases, and 16 bases lay between the germline ends. CDR3 residues: CASSPRQGTNNEQFF. In DNA, the CDR3 is TGTGCCAGTAGTCCGCGCCAGGGCACCAACAATGAGCAGTTCTTC.

The chain carries TRBV6-5 and TRBJ1-2; 10 nucleotides agree with TRBD1. There are 16 residues in the CDR3. After removal of 6 bases from V and 6 bases from J, the junction contained 13 bases not matched to a gene. Germline V gene lookup returns CDR1 MNHEY and CDR2 SVGAGI. CDR3 bases: TGTGCCAGCAGATACCACGTATCCGGGACAGGGGATGGCTACACCTTC. Translated, it gives CASRYHVSGTGDGYTF.

The gene calls are TRBV28 and TRBJ1-4, with D tentatively TRBD1 (5 bases). CDR3 length: 15 amino acids. The V end was cut by 6 bases, the J end by 3 bases, with 14 bases between. Germline-derived CDR1 and CDR2 are MDHEN and SYDVKM. CDR3 nucleotide sequence: TGTGCCAGCAGAAACATGGAAGGGGCTAATGAAAAACTGTTTTTT. The encoded protein is CASRNMEGANEKLFF.

The chain carries TRBV7-6 and TRBJ2-1, with TRBD2 matching 12 bases. Unmatched junction bases numbered 15, after V lost 2 bases and J lost 7 bases. Looked up from germline, CDR1 is SGHVS and CDR2 is FNYEAQ. CDR3 length: 19 amino acids. CDR3 amino acids: CASSLRPSGGAVDLNEQFF. The CDR3 region has the DNA TGTGCCAGCAGCTTAAGGCCTAGCGGGGGGGCCGTCGATTTGAATGAGCAGTTCTTC.

The rearrangement uses TRBV29-1 and TRBJ1-1; D is unclear. The V gene lost 4 bases and the J gene lost 5 bases, with 14 bases spanning the gap. Germline V CDR1 and CDR2: SQVTM, ANQGSEA. The CDR3 has 13 residues. CDR3 in DNA: TGCAGCGTTGGGAGCGCGGCGGGTACTGAAGCTTTCTTT. Amino acids: CSVGSAAGTEAFF.

The chain links TRBV28 to TRBJ2-1; 11 positions match TRBD2. This CDR3 contains 13 residues. J lost 7 bases, V lost 6 bases, and 2 bases had no gene match. Germline CDR1 MDHEN, CDR2 SYDVKM. The CDR3 region has the DNA TGTGCCAGCAGGGTAGCGGGAGGGAATGAGCAGTTCTTC. Translation gives CASRVAGGNEQFF.

The table lists this clone with a few counts. The CDR3 reads CASSAGGGYMNTEAFF. CDR3 nucleotides: TGTGCCAGCAGCGCTGGGGGAGGATACATGAACACTGAAGCTTTCTTT. The chain uses TRBV9 and TRBJ1-1; tentatively, D is TRBD1 (5 bases). From germline, CDR1 is SGDLS and CDR2 YYNGEE. The ends were cut back, 3 bases at V and 0 bases at J, with 15 bases in the middle. The length of the CDR3 is 16 residues.

This clone was seen a handful of times. The genes are TRBV6-1 and TRBJ1-1; 7 bases are shared with TRBD1. This CDR3 has 11 residues. V gave up 7 bases and J gave up 6 bases; unmatched junction bases: 2. Germline V gene data show CDR1 as MNHNS and CDR2 as SASEGT. CDR3 sequence (DNA): TGTGCCAGCACTGACAGGGCTGAAGCTTTCTTT. Translated, it gives CASTDRAEAFF.

In DNA, the CDR3 is TGTGCCAGCAGCTTCGGACTAGCGGGAAAAGTGGACGAGCAGTACTTC. As protein: CASSFGLAGKVDEQYF. J is TRBJ2-7 and V is TRBV7-2, with 12 bases lining up with TRBD2. The germline V gene encodes CDR1 SGHTA and CDR2 FQGNSA. The CDR3 has 16 amino acids. V lost 3 bases to trimming and J lost 5 bases; unmatched junction nucleotides: 8.

The rearrangement joins TRBV7-8 to TRBJ1-6; perhaps TRBD1 as D (5 bases). The CDR3 consists of 18 residues. V lost 5 bases to trimming and J lost 3 bases, with 20 bases between them. Germline CDR1 and CDR2: SGHVS and FQNEAQ. The CDR3 here is CASSPRKTDLFYNSPLHF. The CDR3 DNA sequence: TGTGCCAGCAGCCCACGGAAGACAGACCTCTTCTATAATTCACCCCTCCACTTT.

The chain combines TRBV5-8 with TRBJ2-7, with TRBD1 matching 10 bases. The CDR3 extends over 15 amino acids. CDR1 and CDR2 (germline): SGHTS, YDEGEE. The V gene end was trimmed by 2 bases and the J gene end by 4 bases; junction bases not matched to a gene: 6. CDR3 DNA sequence: TGTGCCAGCAGCTTCCGGGACAGGGGATTATACGAGCAGTACTTC. Amino acid sequence: CASSFRDRGLYEQYF. Looking up the rest from reference TRBV5-8 and TRBJ2-7 gives the full variable domain: EAGVTQSPTHLIKTRGQQATLRCSPISGHTSVYWYQQALGLGLQFLLWYDEGEERNRGNFPPRFSGRQFPNYSSELNVNALELEDSALYLCASSFRDRGLYEQYFGPGTRLTVT.

The V and J genes are TRBV11-3 and TRBJ2-7; 9 bases agree with TRBD1. CDR1 SGHNT and CDR2 YENEEA come from the germline V gene. V lost 5 bases to trimming and J lost 4 bases; unmatched junction nucleotides: 12. This CDR3 region has 16 residues. The CDR3 DNA follows: TGTGCCAGCAGCCTACCTTCCGGGACAGGGATTTACGAGCAGTACTTC. It specifies CASSLPSGTGIYEQYF.

The chain is built from TRBV7-2 and TRBJ1-2; the D is unclear. This CDR3 contains 14 residues. The germline V gene encodes CDR1 SGHTA and CDR2 FQGNSA. Trimming removed 4 bases from V and 2 bases from J, with 11 bases in between. The CDR3 reads CASSWLGGNYGYTF. CDR3 coding DNA: TGTGCCAGCAGCTGGTTGGGAGGGAACTATGGCTACACCTTC.

This clone appeared once. The chain uses TRBV11-2 and TRBJ2-1, with TRBD2 identical over 7 bases. V was clipped by 5 bases and J by 4 bases; unmatched bases: 17. This CDR3 has 18 residues. CDR1 is SGHAT and CDR2 is FQNNGV in the germline V gene. CDR3 in DNA: TGTGCCAGCAGCGGAGGGCGGGAGCGGGGCCCGCCTTACAATGAGCAGTTCTTC. Protein product: CASSGGRERGPPYNEQFF.

This clone was recorded only once. This sequence joins TRBV5-1 and TRBJ2-7; 7 positions match TRBD1. Trimming removed 5 bases from V and 1 base from J; junction bases left unmatched: 12. This CDR3 region has 16 residues. CDR1 and CDR2 from the germline V gene are SGHRS and YFSETQ. The CDR3 DNA follows: TGCGCCAGCAGTCCGTCGGGACAGACTCTTTCCTACGAGCAGTACTTC. Protein sequence: CASSPSGQTLSYEQYF.

This chain uses TRBV27 with TRBJ2-2; D is possibly TRBD1 (5 bases). CDR3 length equals 16 residues. The V gene's germline CDR1 is MNHEY and CDR2 SMNVEV (reference sequence). Trimming removed 1 base at V and 0 bases at J, with 9 bases between. The CDR3 coding sequence is TGTGCCAGCAGTTTATTGGACACATCGAACACCGGGGAGCTGTTTTTT. Translating it yields CASSLLDTSNTGELFF.

There are a few counts of this clone. The rearrangement links TRBV18 to TRBJ1-1; D is possibly TRBD1 (6 bases). Deletions cut 6 bases from V and 3 bases from J, with 11 bases between. The CDR3 contains 13 residues. The germline V gene encodes CDR1 KGHSH and CDR2 LQKENI. CDR3 residues: CASSGGHDTEAFF. The CDR3 DNA is TGTGCCAGCTCGGGGGGGCACGACACTGAAGCTTTCTTT.

The chain recombines TRBV5-1 with TRBJ1-1, with 8 positions matching TRBD1. This CDR3 contains 17 residues. Germline CDR1 is SGHRS and CDR2 is YFSETQ. Trimming cost V 4 bases and J 4 bases; bases outside gene matches: 15. CDR3 region: CASSQIQGVNPSTEAFF. DNA of the CDR3: TGCGCCAGCAGCCAAATACAGGGGGTTAATCCGAGCACTGAAGCTTTCTTT. Complete variable domain (other parts from reference TRBV5-1 and TRBJ1-1): KAGVTQTPRYLIKTRGQQVTLSCSPISGHRSVSWYQQTPGQGLQFLFEYFSETQRNKGNFPGRFSGRQFSNSRSEMNVSTLELGDSALYLCASSQIQGVNPSTEAFFGQGTRLTVV.

Worth noting for this clone: The same CDR3 also results from other DNA sequences found in this sample. This rearrangement joins TRBV18 to TRBJ1-1; D gene uncertain. This CDR3 spans 11 amino acids. Germline V gene lookup returns CDR1 KGHSH and CDR2 LQKENI. Trimming removed 6 bases at V and 5 bases at J, with 7 bases between. This CDR3 is CASSPGTEAFF. The CDR3 nucleotides read TGTGCCAGCTCGCCGGGGACTGAAGCTTTCTTT.

This chain uses TRBV7-8 with TRBJ2-2; D is unclear. CDR1 and CDR2 from the germline V gene are SGHVS and FQNEAQ. V lost 5 bases, J lost 2 bases, and 6 bases lay in between. The CDR3 length is 13 residues. CDR3 amino acids: CASSERNTGELFF. The CDR3 DNA sequence: TGTGCCAGCAGCGAGAGAAACACCGGGGAGCTGTTTTTT.

The V gene is TRBV5-1, the J gene TRBJ2-2, with TRBD1 matching 10 bases. Germline values: CDR1 SGHRS, CDR2 YFSETQ. This CDR3 has 15 amino acids. V was clipped by 4 bases and J by 3 bases; unmatched bases: 3. Here the CDR3 reads CASSRGQGYTGELFF. The CDR3 nucleotides are TGCGCCAGCAGCCGGGGACAGGGGTACACCGGGGAGCTGTTTTTT.

The V and J genes are TRBV15 and TRBJ2-1, with 8 bases lining up with TRBD2. Looked up from germline, CDR1 is LNHNV and CDR2 is YYDKDF (reference sequence). This CDR3 has 15 amino acids. The V and J ends lost 0 bases and 4 bases, in that order; junction bases with no gene match: 2. CDR3 sequence (DNA): TGTGCCACCAGCAGAGATCGGGGGGGGTACAATGAGCAGTTCTTC. Translated: CATSRDRGGYNEQFF.

Remarks on this clone: Other DNA sequences in the sample encode the same CDR3. CDR3: CASSSGQQETQYF. The DNA of the CDR3 is TGTGCCAGCAGTTCCGGACAGCAAGAGACCCAGTACTTC. This chain joins TRBV5-4 and TRBJ2-5; D is possibly TRBD1 (6 bases). The germline V gene encodes CDR1 SGHNT and CDR2 YYREEE (reference sequence). The CDR3 extends over 13 amino acids. V was clipped by 5 bases and J by 2 bases, with 10 bases between them.

The V and J genes are TRBV5-1 and TRBJ2-1; 8 bases are a match to TRBD2. V lost 0 bases and J lost 7; bases outside the gene matches: 3. Germline loops: CDR1 SGHRS, CDR2 YFSETQ. The CDR3 has 14 amino acids. This CDR3 is CASSLGLARNEQFF. The DNA of the CDR3 is TGCGCCAGCAGCTTGGGACTAGCGCGGAATGAGCAGTTCTTC.